The source of this T cell receptor beta chain is a study of cytomegalovirus exposure and HLA in healthy donors. Comment on this clone: Its target is unknown.

Findings and limits, study-wide: In an earlier analysis, most TCR beta V segments were productive about 87% or about 30% of the time. Fewer than 200 TCR beta chains were listed as cytomegalovirus-associated.

Vbeta (60) and Jbeta (13) primers were used in the PCR. Produced via immunoSEQ multiplex PCR; TCRdb's table is partial and in-frame only. The sample includes 150,000 to 200,000 clones, 70% to 85% seen only once; the top ten take approximately 2.1%. Healthy bone marrow donors supplied every sample. V shed 3 bases and J 4 bases; nucleotides not matched to a gene: 6. Germline CDR1 reads MNHEY; CDR2 reads SMNVEV (reference sequence). This CDR3 is 15 amino acids long. What was sequenced was PBMCs. The receptor was isolated from a man over 45 in good health and CMV-seropositive. The rearrangement uses TRBV27 and TRBJ2-3, with 8 positions matching TRBD2. CDR3 protein: CASSLKLAAPDTQYF. For the CDR3, the DNA is TGTGCCAGCAGTTTGAAACTAGCGGCCCCAGATACGCAGTATTTT.